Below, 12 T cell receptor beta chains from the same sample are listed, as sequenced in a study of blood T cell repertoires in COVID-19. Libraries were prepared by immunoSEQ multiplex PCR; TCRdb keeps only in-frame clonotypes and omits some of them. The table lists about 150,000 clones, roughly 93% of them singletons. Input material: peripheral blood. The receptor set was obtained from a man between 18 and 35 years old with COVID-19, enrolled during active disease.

The DNA for the CDR3 is TGTGCCAGCAGCGCAGAGGGAGGGCCGTGGTTCTTC. Its protein product is CASSAEGGPWFF. The V call is TRBV9, the J call TRBJ2-1; 7 bases align to TRBD2. CDR3 length: 12 amino acids. Germline V gene lookup returns CDR1 SGDLS and CDR2 YYNGEE. Trimming cost V 3 bases and J 15 bases; bases outside gene matches: 9.

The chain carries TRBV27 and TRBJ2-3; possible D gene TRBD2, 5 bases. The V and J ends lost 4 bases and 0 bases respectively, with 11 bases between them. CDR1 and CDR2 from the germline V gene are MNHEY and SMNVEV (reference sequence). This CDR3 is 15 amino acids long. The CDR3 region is CASSYGLTSTDTQYF. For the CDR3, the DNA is TGTGCCAGCAGTTACGGACTGACTAGCACAGATACGCAGTATTTT.

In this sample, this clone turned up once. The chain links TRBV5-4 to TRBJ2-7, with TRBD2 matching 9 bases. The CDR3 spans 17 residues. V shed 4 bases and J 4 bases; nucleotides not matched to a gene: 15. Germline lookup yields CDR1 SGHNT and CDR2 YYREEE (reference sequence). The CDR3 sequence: CASSPRGSGGGGYEQYF. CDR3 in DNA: TGTGCCAGCAGCCCCCGGGGGAGCGGCGGGGGGGGGTACGAGCAGTACTTC.

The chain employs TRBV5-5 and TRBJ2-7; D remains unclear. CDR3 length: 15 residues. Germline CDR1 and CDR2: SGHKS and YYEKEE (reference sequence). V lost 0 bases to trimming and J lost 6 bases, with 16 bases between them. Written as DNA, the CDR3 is TGTGCCAGCAGCTTGGCCTCAGATCCCGGGTTCGAGCAGTACTTC. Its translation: CASSLASDPGFEQYF. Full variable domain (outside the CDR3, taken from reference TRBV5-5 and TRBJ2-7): DAGVTQSPTHLIKTRGQQVTLRCSPISGHKSVSWYQQVLGQGPQFIFQYYEKEERGRGNFPDRFSARQFPNYSSELNVNALLLGDSALYLCASSLASDPGFEQYFGPGTRLTVT.

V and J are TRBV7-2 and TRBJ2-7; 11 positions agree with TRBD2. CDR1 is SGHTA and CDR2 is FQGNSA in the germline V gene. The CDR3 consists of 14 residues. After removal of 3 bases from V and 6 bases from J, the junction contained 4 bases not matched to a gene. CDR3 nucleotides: TGTGCCAGCAGCTTGACTAGCGGGGAAACCGAGCAGTACTTC. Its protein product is CASSLTSGETEQYF.

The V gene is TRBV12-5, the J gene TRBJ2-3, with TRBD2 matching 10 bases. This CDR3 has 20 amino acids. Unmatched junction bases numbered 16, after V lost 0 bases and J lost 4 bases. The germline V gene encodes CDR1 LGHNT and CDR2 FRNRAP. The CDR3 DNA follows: TGTGCTAGTGGTTTGGTACGGGGGTATGCAGCGGGAGGGGTTGCAGATACGCAGTATTTT. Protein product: CASGLVRGYAAGGVADTQYF.

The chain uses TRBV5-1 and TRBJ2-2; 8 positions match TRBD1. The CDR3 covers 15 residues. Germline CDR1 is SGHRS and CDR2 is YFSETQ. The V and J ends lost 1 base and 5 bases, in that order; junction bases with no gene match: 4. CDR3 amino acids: CASSLRTGRTGELFF. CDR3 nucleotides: TGCGCCAGCAGCTTGAGGACAGGGAGGACCGGGGAGCTGTTTTTT.

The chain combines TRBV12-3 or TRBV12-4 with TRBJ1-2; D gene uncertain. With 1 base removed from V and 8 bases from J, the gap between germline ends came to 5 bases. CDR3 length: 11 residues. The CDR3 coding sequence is TGTGCCAGCAGTTTAGGGGCAGGCTACACCTTC. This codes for CASSLGAGYTF.

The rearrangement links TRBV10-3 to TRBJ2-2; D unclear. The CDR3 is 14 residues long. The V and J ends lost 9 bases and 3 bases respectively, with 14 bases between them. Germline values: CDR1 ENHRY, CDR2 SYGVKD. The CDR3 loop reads CAISGQTDTGELFF. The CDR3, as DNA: TGTGCCATTTCTGGGCAGACCGACACCGGGGAGCTGTTTTTT.

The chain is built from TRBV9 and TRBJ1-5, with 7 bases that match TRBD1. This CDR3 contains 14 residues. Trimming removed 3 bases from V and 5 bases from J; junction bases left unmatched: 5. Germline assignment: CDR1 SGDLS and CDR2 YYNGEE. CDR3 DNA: TGTGCCAGCAGCGAGGGACAGAGTGATCAGCCCCAGCATTTT. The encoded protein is CASSEGQSDQPQHF.

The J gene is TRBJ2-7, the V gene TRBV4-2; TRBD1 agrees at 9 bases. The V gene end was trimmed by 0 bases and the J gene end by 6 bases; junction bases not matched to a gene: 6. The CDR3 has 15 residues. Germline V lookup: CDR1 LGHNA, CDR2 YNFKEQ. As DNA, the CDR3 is TGTGCCAGCAGCCAAGAATATGGACAGGGGACCGAGCAGTACTTC. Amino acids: CASSQEYGQGTEQYF.

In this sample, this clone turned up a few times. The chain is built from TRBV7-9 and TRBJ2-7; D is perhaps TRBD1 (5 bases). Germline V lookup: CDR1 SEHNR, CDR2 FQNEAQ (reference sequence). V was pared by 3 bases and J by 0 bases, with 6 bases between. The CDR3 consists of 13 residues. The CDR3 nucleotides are TGTGCCAGCAGCTTCGGACACTCCTACGAGCAGTACTTC. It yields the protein CASSFGHSYEQYF.